A single sample is the source of the 11 T cell receptor beta chains below, sequenced in a study of blood T cell repertoires in COVID-19. Sequencing used immunoSEQ multiplex PCR; TCRdb keeps in-frame clones, though not all of them. This table has approximately 190,000 clones, 85% to 90% appearing once. The sequencing input was PBMCs or T cells enriched from blood (not recorded which). The receptor source for this set is a woman aged 40 to 50 in a cohort exposed to, infected with or recovered from COVID-19 (not recorded which).

This chain joins TRBV7-2 and TRBJ2-5, with D possibly being TRBD2 (6 bases). The CDR3 consists of 14 residues. V shed 1 base and J shed 7 bases, with 13 bases lying between them. The germline V gene encodes CDR1 SGHTA and CDR2 FQGNSA. CDR3 sequence: CASSLVPGEGTQYF. The CDR3 DNA reads TGTGCCAGCAGCTTAGTGCCGGGGGAAGGGACCCAGTACTTC. The variable domain in full, with the rest retrieved from reference TRBV7-2 and TRBJ2-5, is GAGVSQSPSNKVTEKGKDVELRCDPISGHTALYWYRQSLGQGLEFLIYFQGNSAPDKSGLPSDRFSAERTGGSVSTLTIQRTQQEDSAVYLCASSLVPGEGTQYFGPGTRLLVL.

The V gene is TRBV6-5, the J gene TRBJ1-1; no clear D gene. Trimming pared 7 bases from V and 7 bases from J, leaving 10 bases between. CDR3 length: 11 residues. The germline CDR1 and CDR2 sequences are MNHEY and SVGAGI. The CDR3 protein is CASTFLSEAFF. The CDR3 DNA reads as TGTGCCAGCACCTTCCTCAGTGAAGCTTTCTTT.

The genes are TRBV28 and TRBJ2-5, with D maybe TRBD2 (5 bases). Trimming removed 6 bases at V and 5 bases at J, with 19 bases between. This CDR3 region has 15 residues. In germline, CDR1 is MDHEN, CDR2 SYDVKM. The CDR3, as DNA: TGTGCCAGCAGCCTCCTAATGGCGGGCGACGAGACCCAGTACTTC. This sequence encodes CASSLLMAGDETQYF.

The rearrangement links TRBV28 to TRBJ2-7; the D gene is possibly TRBD1 (5 bases). The CDR3 spans 16 residues. Germline CDR1 is MDHEN and CDR2 is SYDVKM. Trimming shortened V by 1 base and J by 0 bases, and 13 bases separated the two germline ends. The CDR3 coding sequence is TGTGCCAGCAGTTTATTAGGGGCCGGTGACTCCTACGAGCAGTACTTC. Translated: CASSLLGAGDSYEQYF. Full variable domain (rest looked up from reference TRBV28 and TRBJ2-7): DVKVTQSSRYLVKRTGEKVFLECVQDMDHENMFWYRQDPGLGLRLIYFSYDVKMKEKGDIPEGYSVSREKKERFSLILESASTNQTSMYLCASSLLGAGDSYEQYFGPGTRLTVT.

V and J are TRBV11-3 and TRBJ2-7; 11 bases line up with TRBD2. J gave up 3 bases and V 5 bases, and 6 bases lay outside the gene matches. Per germline, CDR1 SGHNT and CDR2 YENEEA. The CDR3 extends over 15 amino acids. CDR3 sequence (DNA): TGTGCCAGCAGCCAACGACTAGCGGGGCACTACGAGCAGTACTTC. Translating gives CASSQRLAGHYEQYF.

This sequence joins TRBV6-5 and TRBJ1-1; 7 bases map to TRBD1. The CDR3 is 12 amino acids. CDR1 is MNHEY and CDR2 is SVGAGI in the germline V gene. V shed 6 bases, J shed 7 bases, and the junction held 5 bases outside the gene matches. In DNA, the CDR3 is TGTGCCAGCAGCTTCCGGGACAGTGAAGCTTTCTTT. Protein product: CASSFRDSEAFF.

V usage is TRBV27 and J usage is TRBJ1-1; weak D call: TRBD1 (6 bases). V lost 6 bases, J lost 4 bases, and 12 bases lay in between. The CDR3 consists of 13 residues. Germline CDR1 is MNHEY and CDR2 is SMNVEV (reference sequence). CDR3 loop: CASRETGTTEAFF. CDR3 DNA: TGTGCCAGCAGGGAAACAGGGACCACTGAAGCTTTCTTT.

The chain links TRBV11-2 to TRBJ1-1; 7 bases line up with TRBD1. Germline trimming cut 5 bases from V and 6 bases from J; bases unmatched to any gene: 9. The CDR3 sequence is 14 residues long. Germline V gene data show CDR1 as SGHAT and CDR2 as FQNNGV. The CDR3 reads CASSTKQGIAEAFF. CDR3 in DNA: TGTGCCAGCAGCACAAAACAGGGGATCGCTGAAGCTTTCTTT.

A single count supports this clone. This chain links TRBV7-2 with TRBJ1-2; a possible D gene is TRBD1 (5 bases). The CDR3 length is 15 residues. V lost 3 bases, J lost 2 bases, and 13 bases lay in between. Per the germline V gene, CDR1 is SGHTA and CDR2 is FQGNSA. CDR3 nucleotides: TGTGCCAGCAGCTTTTGGGCAGGGCTCAACTATGGCTACACCTTC. The encoded protein is CASSFWAGLNYGYTF.

This clone was seen only once. V and J are TRBV27 and TRBJ1-2; TRBD1 agrees at 8 bases. Germline lookup yields CDR1 MNHEY and CDR2 SMNVEV (reference sequence). The CDR3 length is 17 residues. Trimming cost V 5 bases and J 0 bases; bases outside gene matches: 11. CDR3 bases: TGTGCCAGCAGTCCCATCGGGACAGGATACGCTAACTATGGCTACACCTTC. Residues: CASSPIGTGYANYGYTF.

Concerning this clone: One end of the junction is discordant with germline, which a read error may explain. This chain links TRBV2 with TRBJ1-2, with D unresolved. CDR3 length equals 10 residues. The V gene's germline CDR1 is SNHLY and CDR2 FYNNEI. This chain's CDR3 is CASSGTARAF. In DNA, the CDR3 is TGTGCCAGCAGTGGGACTGCGCGCGCCTTC.